These 17 T cell receptor beta chains were sequenced from one sample in a study of T-cell reconstitution after alpha-beta-depleted transplantation in children. TCRbeta library construction was performed incorporating unique molecular identifiers. From the PCR reads, TCRdb called clonotypes with MiXCR, one entry per CDR3 protein. The sample contains roughly 280,000 distinct CDR3 sequences, under 14% of which appear only once. The specimen comprised peripheral blood, sampled 180 days after TCRalphabeta/CD19-depleted stem cell transplant. The receptors here all came from a male patient aged 2-15 years who had a stem cell transplant for chronic granulomatous disease, so the T cells may come from the graft donor.

The sample holds many counts of this clonotype. This chain uses TRBV29-1 with TRBJ2-3; no clear D. The CDR3 spans 12 residues. CDR1 SQVTM and CDR2 ANQGSEA come from the germline V gene. Trimming removed 4 bases from V and 2 bases from J, with 7 bases in between. The chain's CDR3 is CSVVQNTDTQYF. For the CDR3, the DNA is TGCAGCGTTGTTCAGAACACAGATACGCAGTATTTT.

This clonotype was counted at least ten times. The chain has TRBV9 and TRBJ1-2; D not certain. Germline V gene data show CDR1 as SGDLS and CDR2 as YYNGEE. This CDR3 has 13 amino acids. V was clipped by 3 bases and J by 4 bases, with 10 bases between them. In DNA, the CDR3 is TGTGCCAGCAGCGGCCAGAGGAGCTATGGCTACACCTTC. This sequence encodes CASSGQRSYGYTF.

The chain joins TRBV7-2 to TRBJ2-7; D might be TRBD2 (6 bases). The CDR3 runs to 14 residues. The V and J ends lost 5 bases and 4 bases respectively, with 15 bases between them. CDR1 is SGHTA, CDR2 FQGNSA, per germline. The CDR3 DNA is TGTGCCAGCAGCCTCGGGGGAAATCCTTACGAGCAGTACTTC. Its translation is CASSLGGNPYEQYF.

This clonotype was recorded at least ten times. The chain employs TRBV29-1 and TRBJ2-7; 8 nucleotides match TRBD1. There are 12 residues in the CDR3. Germline V CDR1 and CDR2: SQVTM, ANQGSEA. V lost 3 bases, J lost 9 bases, and 7 bases stayed unmatched. The CDR3 DNA is TGCAGCGTTGAGGACAGGGCGTTAGGGCAGTACTTC. This encodes CSVEDRALGQYF.

This clonotype showed up many times. The chain employs TRBV11-2 and TRBJ1-4; D ambiguous. The CDR3 is 15 amino acids. The germline V gene encodes CDR1 SGHAT and CDR2 FQNNGV. V was shortened by 2 bases and J by 0 bases, with 7 bases between the two germline ends. CDR3 sequence (DNA): TGTGCCAGCAGCTTATATCGTGCAACTAATGAAAAACTGTTTTTT. Translation gives CASSLYRATNEKLFF.

There are many counts of this clonotype. The chain employs TRBV18 and TRBJ2-7; the D gene is possibly TRBD2 (6 bases). V was trimmed by 2 bases and J by 4 bases, leaving 15 bases between them. Germline V gene data show CDR1 as KGHSH and CDR2 as LQKENI. CDR3 length equals 15 residues. The CDR3 loop reads CASSPTFIGTYEQYF. The CDR3 nucleotides read TGTGCCAGCTCACCAACTTTTATAGGGACTTACGAGCAGTACTTC.

Ten or more counts support this clonotype. This chain connects TRBV29-1 to TRBJ2-7; perhaps TRBD1 as D (6 bases). In germline, CDR1 is SQVTM, CDR2 ANQGSEA. V lost 4 bases, J lost 7 bases, and 17 bases lay in between. The CDR3 is 13 amino acids. This CDR3 is CSVGWQGMREQYF. The CDR3 region has the DNA TGCAGCGTTGGTTGGCAGGGGATGAGAGAGCAGTACTTC.

This clonotype has at least ten counts. This chain uses TRBV5-1 with TRBJ2-2; weak D call: TRBD1 (5 bases). This CDR3 spans 14 amino acids. The V end lost 4 bases, the J end lost 3 bases, and 10 bases lay between the germline ends. Germline values: CDR1 SGHRS, CDR2 YFSETQ. In DNA form, the CDR3 reads TGCGCCAGCAGCGAAGGACAATACACCGGGGAGCTGTTTTTT. Translation gives CASSEGQYTGELFF.

This clonotype occurred many times. The chain carries TRBV19 and TRBJ2-5, with TRBD2 identical over 9 bases. Per germline, CDR1 LNHDA and CDR2 SQIVND (reference sequence). The CDR3 consists of 17 residues. The J segment lost 1 base and the V segment lost 10 bases, leaving 16 bases of the junction unmatched. The chain's CDR3 is CATSLQGPSGIQETQYF. CDR3 sequence (DNA): TGTGCCACTTCCTTACAGGGGCCTAGCGGGATCCAAGAGACCCAGTACTTC.

This clonotype showed up many times. J is TRBJ1-2 and V is TRBV29-1, with D perhaps TRBD1 (5 bases). The germline V and J ends were trimmed by 4 bases and 4 bases, with 13 bases remaining between them. Germline lookup yields CDR1 SQVTM and CDR2 ANQGSEA. The CDR3 has 13 amino acids. The CDR3 DNA is TGCAGCGTTGCCCACAGGCGGGTCTATGGCTACACCTTC. Amino acid sequence: CSVAHRRVYGYTF.

Ten or more counts support this clonotype. The V and J genes are TRBV5-1 and TRBJ1-5; D ambiguous. The CDR3 length is 13 residues. The germline V and J ends were trimmed by 4 bases and 4 bases, with 9 bases remaining between them. CDR1 is SGHRS and CDR2 is YFSETQ in the germline V gene. The CDR3 DNA is TGCGCCAGCAGCCAGGTAGGAAATCAGCCCCAGCATTTT. Protein product: CASSQVGNQPQHF. Complete variable domain (other parts from reference TRBV5-1 and TRBJ1-5): KAGVTQTPRYLIKTRGQQVTLSCSPISGHRSVSWYQQTPGQGLQFLFEYFSETQRNKGNFPGRFSGRQFSNSRSEMNVSTLELGDSALYLCASSQVGNQPQHFGDGTRLSIL.

CDR3 bases: TGTGCCAGCAGTCTCCGCATGGGGCCTAGCAATCAGCCCCAGCATTTT. It is translated as CASSLRMGPSNQPQHF. The V gene is TRBV12-3 or TRBV12-4, the J gene TRBJ1-5; TRBD1 is a possible D gene (5 bases). This CDR3 comprises 16 residues. Trimming took off 5 bases at V and 0 bases at J, with 14 bases between the two ends.

This clonotype has more than one count but fewer than ten. The chain combines TRBV20-1 with TRBJ2-2; perhaps TRBD2 as D (6 bases). The CDR3 has 17 amino acids. Per germline, CDR1 DFQATT and CDR2 SNEGSKA (reference sequence). V was cut by 2 bases and J by 1 base, with 17 bases left in between. The CDR3 loop is CSARPSAGPMNTGELFF. The CDR3 coding sequence is TGCAGTGCTAGACCCTCGGCGGGACCCATGAACACCGGGGAGCTGTTTTTT.

This clonotype was seen many times. The rearrangement joins TRBV12-3 or TRBV12-4 to TRBJ1-1; D not certain. V gave up 3 bases and J gave up 0 bases, with 11 bases separating them. The CDR3 totals 15 residues. CDR3 nucleotide sequence: TGTGCCAGCAGTTTCCCGGGCTACTTGAACACTGAAGCTTTCTTT. It yields the protein CASSFPGYLNTEAFF.

This clonotype was recorded at least ten times. The chain couples TRBV20-1 to TRBJ2-2, with 10 bases that match TRBD1. This CDR3 is built from 16 residues. Germline V gene lookup returns CDR1 DFQATT and CDR2 SNEGSKA (reference sequence). J lost 6 bases, V lost 1 base, and 8 bases had no gene match. Here the CDR3 reads CSARAGTGEFAGELFF. The CDR3 region has the DNA TGCAGTGCTAGAGCCGGGACAGGGGAGTTTGCCGGGGAGCTGTTTTTT.

This clonotype was observed a handful of times. The genes are TRBV3-1 and TRBJ2-7; 7 nucleotides line up with TRBD1. Unmatched junction bases numbered 5, after V lost 1 base and J lost 11 bases. The V gene's germline CDR1 is LGHDT and CDR2 YNNKEL (reference sequence). This CDR3 is 12 amino acids long. In nucleotides, the CDR3 is TGTGCCAGCAGCCAAGGACAGGGCACCGAGTACTTC. It codes for CASSQGQGTEYF.

This clonotype showed up many times. V and J are TRBV3-1 and TRBJ2-5; 7 bases fit TRBD2. The CDR3 contains 16 residues. The J segment lost 4 bases and the V segment lost 0 bases, leaving 8 bases of the junction unmatched. Germline assignment: CDR1 LGHDT and CDR2 YNNKEL (reference sequence). DNA of the CDR3: TGTGCCAGCAGCCAAGAAGGGGAGGGAACGGTAGAGACCCAGTACTTC. The encoded protein is CASSQEGEGTVETQYF.